The TCR beta chain described here comes from a study of blood T cell repertoires in COVID-19. Study-wide background: Samples representing acute and convalescent COVID-19 were sourced from the United States, Italy and Spain. T cells, B-cell-depleted T cells, or PBMCs supplied cDNA or gDNA.

This clone appeared once. In the authors' workflow: By means of reference gene primer amplification, nucleated cell counts were estimated. TCRdb's copy holds only in-frame clones and misses some; the assay was immunoSEQ multiplex PCR. V and J calls and clone size are those listed in that table; D and trimming were worked out from the DNA. The data hold about 85,000 clones, with less than 85% observed a single time. The sequenced sample was peripheral blood. This receptor was obtained from a human donor in a cohort sampled during active COVID-19.

Written as DNA, the CDR3 is TGTGCCAGCAGCTTAGGGGCGCGGGGACGGAGAGACTCTGGGGCCAACGTCCTGACTTTC. It yields the protein CASSLGARGRRDSGANVLTF. J is TRBJ2-6 and V is TRBV7-7; possible D gene TRBD2, 6 bases. The germline CDR1 and CDR2 sequences are SSHAT and FNYEAQ (reference sequence). CDR3 length: 20 amino acids. Trimming removed 1 base at V and 0 bases at J, with 19 bases between.